The 22 T cell receptor beta chains listed next were all sequenced from one sample in a study of control samples from healthy donors and cancer patients (dated by TCRdb to 2018 to 2020). The library was built by means of the immunoSEQ multiplex PCR assay. As stored in TCRdb, this immuneACCESS dataset retains in-frame rearrangements with V and J assigned. A fraction of the clones does not appear; measured against another copy, unresolved V genes explain less than half of the discrepancy, and the remainder lacks a known reason. For this sample there are roughly 150,000 clones; 88% appear just once. Around 1.6% of the sample is in the top ten clones. Source material: blood. The receptors were sampled from a man aged 18 to 30 in good health.

The gene calls are TRBV4-1 and TRBJ1-2; no clear D gene. This CDR3 is built from 14 residues. The V gene's germline CDR1 is MGHRA and CDR2 YSYEKL. Trimming pared 0 bases from V and 2 bases from J, leaving 7 bases between. The CDR3 nucleotides are TGCGCCAGCAGCCAAGATAATTTAAACTATGGCTACACCTTC. Residues: CASSQDNLNYGYTF.

This clone was seen a single time. The rearrangement links TRBV3-1 (or the pseudogene TRBV3-2) to TRBJ2-3, with D uncertain. This CDR3 has 13 residues. The V gene's germline CDR1 is LGHDT and CDR2 YNNKEL (reference sequence). Trimming stripped 0 bases from V and 4 bases from J, with 5 bases between. The CDR3 region is CASSQEWADTQYF. The CDR3 DNA follows: TGTGCCAGCAGCCAAGAGTGGGCAGATACGCAGTATTTT.

The chain has TRBV7-6 and TRBJ2-2; D call uncertain. The germline V gene encodes CDR1 SGHVS and CDR2 FNYEAQ. The CDR3 is made up of 16 amino acids. The V and J ends lost 5 bases and 0 bases respectively, with 13 bases between them. In DNA form, the CDR3 reads TGTGCCAGCAGCCGGGTCTGGTCCGCGAACACCGGGGAGCTGTTTTTT. Translation gives CASSRVWSANTGELFF.

The V and J genes are TRBV2 and TRBJ2-3, with a weak D call TRBD1 (6 bases). The V end lost 6 bases, the J end lost 4 bases, and 8 bases lay between the germline ends. The length of the CDR3 is 12 residues. Germline V gives CDR1 SNHLY, CDR2 FYNNEI. CDR3 region: CASSPGADTQYF. CDR3 in DNA: TGTGCCAGCAGCCCAGGGGCAGATACGCAGTATTTT.

A few counts support this clone. The chain combines TRBV21-1 with TRBJ1-5; the D call TRBD1 from the table was never checked on the DNA. TRBV21-1 is labeled a pseudogene. The CDR3 has 15 amino acids. CDR3 residues: CASSNPCRPNQPQHF. For the CDR3, the DNA is TGTGCCAGCAGCAATCCGTGCAGGCCCAATCAGCCCCAGCATTTT.

In its sample, this clone was seen once. This chain connects TRBV6-5 to TRBJ1-4, with D perhaps matching TRBD1 (5 bases). Trimming removed 0 bases at V and 8 bases at J, with 13 bases between. This CDR3 spans 15 amino acids. Looked up from germline, CDR1 is MNHEY and CDR2 is SVGAGI. The CDR3 sequence: CASSYSGGMGEKLFF. DNA of the CDR3: TGTGCCAGCAGTTACTCTGGGGGGATGGGGGAAAAACTGTTTTTT.

J is TRBJ2-6 and V is TRBV27; D ambiguous. Germline V gene lookup returns CDR1 MNHEY and CDR2 SMNVEV (reference sequence). CDR3 size: 15 residues. Trimming shortened V by 7 bases and J by 3 bases, and 13 bases separated the two germline ends. The CDR3 spells CASMDWSLGANVLTF. The CDR3, as DNA: TGTGCCAGCATGGATTGGTCGCTTGGGGCCAACGTCCTGACTTTC.

The V and J genes are TRBV5-6 and TRBJ1-1; D gene ambiguous. The V end was cut by 5 bases, the J end by 11 bases, with 13 bases between. CDR1 and CDR2 from the germline V gene are SGHDT and YYEEEE. This CDR3 region has 11 residues. This chain's CDR3 is CASRSGMEAFF. In DNA form, the CDR3 reads TGTGCCAGCAGATCCGGGATGGAGGCTTTCTTT.

The chain carries TRBV4-3 and TRBJ2-1; perhaps TRBD2 as D (5 bases). V was pared by 3 bases and J by 7 bases, with 10 bases between. Per the germline V gene, CDR1 is LGHNA and CDR2 is YSLEER. The CDR3 covers 13 residues. The CDR3 DNA follows: TGCGCCAGCAGCCACTCGTCGGGGAATGAGCAGTTCTTC. Protein: CASSHSSGNEQFF.

This chain uses TRBV5-1 with TRBJ2-1; either TRBD1 or TRBD2 may supply D (6 bases each). Germline-derived CDR1 and CDR2 are SGHRS and YFSETQ. This CDR3 is built from 12 residues. V was cut by 3 bases and J by 8 bases, with 9 bases left in between. The CDR3 coding sequence is TGCGCCAGCAGCTCAGGGGAGGATGAGCAGTTCTTC. This gives the protein CASSSGEDEQFF.

The gene calls are TRBV7-8 and TRBJ2-1; 10 nucleotides line up with TRBD2. This CDR3 has 15 amino acids. Per the germline V gene, CDR1 is SGHVS and CDR2 is FQNEAQ. V trimming: 5 bases; J trimming: 4 bases; junction bases outside the gene matches: 5. The CDR3 DNA sequence: TGTGCCAGCAGCCCAGCGGGGGGGGCTTACAATGAGCAGTTCTTC. This encodes CASSPAGGAYNEQFF.

The chain joins TRBV14 to TRBJ2-5; 7 bases align to TRBD2. Germline-derived CDR1 and CDR2 are SGHDN and FVKESK. The CDR3 length is 13 residues. The trim removed 8 bases at V and 4 bases at J, leaving 7 bases unmatched. CDR3 DNA: TGTGCCAGCGGGACCAGCGGGGCAGAGACCCAGTACTTC. This sequence encodes CASGTSGAETQYF.

This clone was detected once. CDR3 amino acids: CASSEIWTTNGYTF. The DNA of the CDR3 is TGCGCCAGCAGTGAGATATGGACCACGAATGGCTACACCTTC. V and J are TRBV10-2 and TRBJ1-2; D is undetermined. Trimming pared 2 bases from V and 6 bases from J, leaving 13 bases between. Germline V CDR1 and CDR2: WSHSY, SAAADI. This CDR3 is built from 14 residues.

The chain combines TRBV25-1 with TRBJ1-2; unclear D gene. From germline, CDR1 is MGHDK and CDR2 SYGVNS. CDR3 length equals 14 residues. V was shortened by 3 bases and J by 4 bases, with 12 bases between the two germline ends. CDR3 sequence reads: CASSDPQTSYGYTF. The CDR3 DNA follows: TGTGCCAGCAGTGATCCCCAAACTAGCTATGGCTACACCTTC.

This chain links TRBV7-7 with TRBJ1-4; D might be TRBD1 (5 bases). CDR3 size: 15 residues. Looked up from germline, CDR1 is SSHAT and CDR2 is FNYEAQ (reference sequence). V lost 5 bases, J lost 6 bases, and 16 bases lay in between. The CDR3 is CASSLTGALDEKLFF. Here the CDR3 DNA reads TGTGCCAGCAGCCTAACCGGGGCACTTGATGAAAAACTGTTTTTT.

A few counts support this clone. The gene calls are TRBV5-1 and TRBJ1-5, with D unresolved. Trimming cost V 2 bases and J 0 bases, with 9 bases left between them. The CDR3 totals 15 residues. Germline CDR1 is SGHRS and CDR2 is YFSETQ. Here the CDR3 DNA reads TGCGCCAGCAGCTTCGAGGGCCGTAGCAATCAGCCCCAGCATTTT. Protein: CASSFEGRSNQPQHF.

The chain recombines TRBV11-2 with TRBJ2-3, with TRBD2 matching over 8 bases. The CDR3 sequence is 14 residues long. Germline CDR1 and CDR2: SGHAT and FQNNGV. Germline trimming cut 3 bases from V and 6 bases from J; bases unmatched to any gene: 5. The CDR3 nucleotides read TGTGCCAGCAGCTTGGGCGGGGGGTCCGATACGCAGTATTTT. Residues: CASSLGGGSDTQYF.

This clone was detected only a few times. The J gene is TRBJ2-2, the V gene TRBV30, with 8 bases fitting TRBD1. With 3 bases clipped from V and 3 bases from J, the junction kept 9 bases outside the gene matches. CDR1 and CDR2 (germline): GTSNPN, SVGIG (reference sequence). This CDR3 is 16 amino acids long. In nucleotides, the CDR3 is TGTGCCTGGAGGAAACAGGGGGTTGGGTACACCGGGGAGCTGTTTTTT. It translates to CAWRKQGVGYTGELFF.

The chain has TRBV30 and TRBJ2-1, with TRBD2 matching 8 bases. Germline V gene data show CDR1 as GTSNPN and CDR2 as SVGIG (reference sequence). V lost 4 bases to trimming and J lost 4 bases; unmatched junction nucleotides: 6. The CDR3 consists of 14 residues. CDR3 loop: CAWTHGGGYNEQFF. CDR3 sequence (DNA): TGTGCCTGGACCCACGGGGGGGGGTACAATGAGCAGTTCTTC. Based on the CDR3 plus reference TRBV30 and TRBJ2-1, the full variable domain is SQTIHQWPATLVQPVGSPLSLECTVEGTSNPNLYWYRQAAGRGLQLLFYSVGIGQISSEVPQNLSASRPQDRQFILSSKKLLLSDSGFYLCAWTHGGGYNEQFFGPGTRLTVL.

The rearrangement joins TRBV25-1 to TRBJ2-2; D call uncertain. V was trimmed by 7 bases and J by 4 bases, leaving 16 bases between them. CDR3 length: 15 amino acids. Germline CDR1 MGHDK, CDR2 SYGVNS. As DNA, the CDR3 is TGTGCCAGCACCCCTAACGGGTTGTTCACCGGGGAGCTGTTTTTT. Translated: CASTPNGLFTGELFF.

The V call is TRBV6-6, the J call TRBJ1-1; TRBD1 aligns across 7 bases. The germline V gene encodes CDR1 MNHNY and CDR2 SVGAGI (reference sequence). Trimming took 0 bases from V and 5 from J; bases not matched to a gene: 6. This CDR3 is 15 amino acids long. CDR3 coding DNA: TGTGCCAGCAGTTACTCGTCCAGGGGGGAAACTGAAGCTTTCTTT. Translation: CASSYSSRGETEAFF.

V usage is TRBV28 and J usage is TRBJ2-3; 10 bases agree with TRBD2. Germline V gene lookup returns CDR1 MDHEN and CDR2 SYDVKM. This CDR3 has 15 amino acids. J lost 6 bases, V lost 3 bases, and 6 bases had no gene match. The DNA of the CDR3 is TGTGCCAGCAGTTTGTCCAGCGGGGGGGCCGATACGCAGTATTTT. As protein: CASSLSSGGADTQYF.